A selection of T cell receptor beta chains follows, all from one sample in a study of T cell responses to AZD1222 COVID-19 vaccine. TCRdb keeps only in-frame clones here, not all; method: immunoSEQ multiplex PCR. The sample lists under 150,000 clones, approximately 88% occurring once. The source was peripheral blood, collected on day 0 of AZD1222 vaccination. The receptors shown here come from an adult in good health. Both conserved end residues are part of each CDR3. The D gene is left open where the match is weak. Expanded clones get a size class; other rows say once, few or many, or leave the size out.

>-|TRBV29-1|TRBJ2-3|-
TGCAGCGTTGAAGAGCCGGGAGATACGCAGTATTTT
CSVEEPGDTQYF
>-|TRBV13|TRBJ1-1|-
TGTGCCAGCAGCTTAGCAGGACACCCGAACACTGAAGCTTTCTTT
CASSLAGHPNTEAFF
>-|TRBV7-2|TRBJ1-5|-
TGTGCCAGCAGCTTAGGGGGCGATCAGCCCCAGCATTTT
CASSLGGDQPQHF
>-|TRBV6-6|TRBJ1-5|-
TGTGCCAGCAGTTATTCACAGGGTAAACAGCCCCAGCATTTT
CASSYSQGKQPQHF
>-|TRBV2|TRBJ2-2|-
TGTGCCAGCAGTGGACTGTCAGGCGGGGAGCTGTTTTTT
CASSGLSGGELFF
>-|TRBV6-2/TRBV6-3|TRBJ1-1|-
TGTGCCAGCAGTTGGTGGACGGTGAACACTGAAGCTTTCTTT
CASSWWTVNTEAFF
>-|TRBV6-2/TRBV6-3|TRBJ2-1|-
TGTGCCAGCAGTTACTCGGGGCTATACTCCTACAATGAGCAGTTCTTC
CASSYSGLYSYNEQFF
>TRBD1|TRBV9|TRBJ1-2|-
TGTGCCAGCAGCTTCGGGACAGGGGGCAACTATGGCTACACCTTC
CASSFGTGGNYGYTF
>-|TRBV13|TRBJ2-1|-
TGTGCCAGCAGCCCAACCGGGCGGGGTCCGTACAATGAGCAGTTCTTC
CASSPTGRGPYNEQFF
>TRBD2|TRBV27|TRBJ2-7|-
TGTGCCAGCAGTCCCGTCCGGACTAGCGGGGGGTACGAGCAGTACTTC
CASSPVRTSGGYEQYF
>-|TRBV19|TRBJ1-3|-
TGTGCCAGTAGTATAGAGGGCTCTGGAAACACCATATATTTT
CASSIEGSGNTIYF
>-|TRBV5-6|TRBJ1-2|-
TGTGCCAGCAGCTTGGTTCAGGGCTATGGCTACACCTTC
CASSLVQGYGYTF
>-|TRBV9|TRBJ2-3|once
TGTGCCAGCAGCACCTTATCCGGGGATACGCAGTATTTT
CASSTLSGDTQYF
>TRBD1|TRBV10-3|TRBJ1-1|-
TGTGCCATCAGTGGACCAAGGGGACAGGGAGTAGAATCTGAAGCTTTCTTT
CAISGPRGQGVESEAFF
>-|TRBV4-1|TRBJ1-4|-
TGCGCCAGCAGCCAAGAGTGGAATGAAAAACTGTTTTTT
CASSQEWNEKLFF
>TRBD1|TRBV7-3|TRBJ2-2|-
TGTGCCAGCAGCCTGGGACAGGGGATGGCCGGGGAGCTGTTTTTT
CASSLGQGMAGELFF
>-|TRBV5-1|TRBJ1-3|-
TGCGCCAGCATGCTAGGGTCCCATGGAAACACCATATATTTT
CASMLGSHGNTIYF
>TRBD1|TRBV5-1|TRBJ2-6|-
TGCGCCAGCAGGGAGACAGGGGGAGCTGGGGCCAACGTCCTGACTTTC
CASRETGGAGANVLTF
>TRBD1|TRBV7-3|TRBJ2-1|-
TGTGCCAGCAGCAAGACAGGGGGCGCCTCCAATGAGCAGTTCTTC
CASSKTGGASNEQFF
>-|TRBV7-2|TRBJ1-6|-
TGTGCCAGCATCCTAGCCGGGGGAGAGGGGAATTCACCCCTCCACTTT
CASILAGGEGNSPLHF
>TRBD2|TRBV29-1|TRBJ2-3|few
TGCAGCGTTGACCCTAGCGGGGGGGCTAGAGATACGCAGTATTTT
CSVDPSGGARDTQYF
>-|TRBV6-6|TRBJ1-1|-
TGTGCCAGCAGTTACTCCCAGAACACTGAAGCTTTCTTT
CASSYSQNTEAFF
>-|TRBV2|TRBJ1-1|once
TGTGCCAGCAGCGAGGGTTGGGAAGGGGCTGCAGCTTTCTTT
CASSEGWEGAAAFF
>-|TRBV4-2|TRBJ1-2|-
TGTGCCAGCAGCCAAGATTCCCGGGAGATCAACTATGGCTACACCTTC
CASSQDSREINYGYTF
>-|TRBV19|TRBJ1-5|-
TGTGCCAGTAGTATAGGTCATCAGCCCCAGCATTTT
CASSIGHQPQHF
>-|TRBV3-1/TRBV3-2|TRBJ2-7|-
TGTGCCAGCAGCCCCCGTTTGGGGGTAGTTCAGTACTTC
CASSPRLGVVQYF